Listed below are T cell receptor beta chains from one sample, sequenced in a study of cytomegalovirus exposure and HLA in healthy donors. Assay: immunoSEQ multiplex PCR; the TCRdb copy retains only in-frame clones and omits some. The repertoire has approximately 220,000 clones, around 80% of them found once; the top ten carry approximately 0.63%. The sample was PBMCs. The receptors shown here come from a young man in good health and CMV-seronegative. Both conserved end residues are part of each CDR3. D genes are given only for firm matches. Where a row states a size, it is once, few, many or the class of an expanded clone; other rows omit it.

CDR3 protein	CDR3 DNA	clone size	D gene	V gene	J gene
CTSSQDEGEGPHEQYF	TGCACCAGCAGCCAAGATGAGGGGGAGGGCCCCCACGAGCAGTACTTC	-	-	TRBV1	TRBJ2-7
CASSLENRRSGSGETQYF	TGCGCCAGCAGCTTGGAAAACAGGCGGTCCGGTAGCGGGGAGACCCAGTACTTC	-	TRBD2	TRBV5-1	TRBJ2-5
CASRSTGSQPQHF	TGTGCCAGCAGATCGACAGGGAGTCAGCCCCAGCATTTT	-	TRBD1	TRBV6-5	TRBJ1-5
CASKGGPTANYGYTF	TGTGCCAGTAAGGGGGGGCCAACCGCTAACTATGGCTACACCTTC	few	-	TRBV19	TRBJ1-2
CASRCASTGVPSGNTIYF	TGTGCTAGCAGATGCGCCTCAACAGGGGTCCCATCTGGAAACACCATATATTTT	once	TRBD1	TRBV7-7	TRBJ1-3
CASSLGDRGSEQYF	TGCGCCAGCAGCTTGGGGGACAGGGGATCCGAGCAGTACTTC	-	TRBD1	TRBV5-1	TRBJ2-7
CASSLLASGYNEQFF	TGTGCCAGCAGCTTGTTGGCTAGCGGTTACAATGAGCAGTTCTTC	-	TRBD2	TRBV5-6	TRBJ2-1
CASSFGGRGQPQHF	TGTGCCAGCAGTTTCGGGGGGCGAGGTCAGCCCCAGCATTTT	-	-	TRBV27	TRBJ1-5
CASSPTSTSGRGGQYF	TGTGCCAGCAGCCCAACCTCCACTAGCGGGAGGGGAGGGCAGTACTTC	-	TRBD2	TRBV7-9	TRBJ2-7
CASNRVRMNTEAFF	TGTGCCAGCAACCGGGTGAGGATGAACACTGAAGCTTTCTTT	-	-	TRBV6-1	TRBJ1-1
CASKPLLGGSNEQFF	TGTGCCAGCAAACCGCTCCTGGGAGGAAGTAATGAGCAGTTCTTC	few	-	TRBV9	TRBJ2-1
CASSVGNGGGQETQYF	TGTGCCAGCAGCGTAGGCAACGGGGGAGGGCAAGAGACCCAGTACTTC	-	TRBD2	TRBV9	TRBJ2-5
CASSAWGGAVEKLFF	TGTGCCAGCAGTGCTTGGGGGGGGGCTGTTGAAAAACTGTTTTTT	-	-	TRBV6-1	TRBJ1-4
CASSLRTAWEYEQYF	TGTGCCAGCAGCTTAAGGACGGCGTGGGAGTACGAGCAGTACTTC	few	-	TRBV11-2	TRBJ2-7
CAISEAGTYEQYF	TGTGCCATCAGTGAGGCAGGGACCTACGAGCAGTACTTC	-	-	TRBV10-3	TRBJ2-7
CASHRDSRNEKLFF	TGTGCCAGCCACAGGGATTCACGTAATGAAAAACTGTTTTTT	-	-	TRBV6-1	TRBJ1-4
CASSVSGSQGTGELFF	TGTGCCAGCAGCGTTAGCGGGAGTCAGGGCACCGGGGAGCTGTTTTTT	-	TRBD2	TRBV9	TRBJ2-2
CASSLSQGIGRVQYF	TGTGCCAGCAGCTTGAGCCAGGGCATCGGTAGGGTTCAGTACTTC	-	-	TRBV5-6	TRBJ2-4
CASSLAMNTGELFF	TGTGCCAGCAGCTTGGCCATGAACACCGGGGAGCTGTTTTTT	-	-	TRBV7-9	TRBJ2-2
CASILTGNYGYTF	TGTGCCAGCATCTTGACAGGGAACTATGGCTACACCTTC	-	TRBD1	TRBV6-1	TRBJ1-2
CASSLTSRLTDTQYF	TGTGCCAGCAGTTTAACTTCTAGGCTCACAGATACGCAGTATTTT	-	-	TRBV27	TRBJ2-3
CASSFPSGRWYNEQFF	TGTGCCAGCAGCTTCCCTAGCGGGAGGTGGTACAATGAGCAGTTCTTC	-	TRBD2	TRBV5-8	TRBJ2-1
CASSVGIQGSYNEQFF	TGTGCCAGCAGCGTAGGAATCCAGGGGTCCTACAATGAGCAGTTCTTC	-	-	TRBV9	TRBJ2-1
CASSSRGARGGELFF	TGTGCCAGCAGTTCGCGAGGCGCCCGGGGCGGGGAGCTGTTTTTT	-	-	TRBV28	TRBJ2-2
CASSPGTSEDTQYF	TGTGCCAGCAGCCCCGGGACTAGCGAGGATACGCAGTATTTT	few	TRBD2	TRBV4-2	TRBJ2-3
CASRSGTTYNEQFF	TGTGCCAGCAGATCCGGGACAACCTACAATGAGCAGTTCTTC	-	-	TRBV2	TRBJ2-1
CASSVTPGQGARETQYF	TGCGCCAGCAGCGTAACCCCGGGACAGGGTGCCCGGGAGACCCAGTACTTC	-	TRBD1	TRBV5-1	TRBJ2-5
CASSRTSGRTDTQYF	TGTGCCAGCAGTCGGACTAGCGGGAGGACAGATACGCAGTATTTT	-	TRBD2	TRBV6-5	TRBJ2-3
CASSPPVGRGNEQYF	TGTGCCAGCTCACCACCGGTTGGCAGGGGCAACGAGCAGTACTTC	-	-	TRBV18	TRBJ2-7
CASSEGSSGSPKPYEQYF	TGTGCCAGCAGTGAAGGGTCTAGCGGTTCACCCAAACCCTACGAGCAGTACTTC	-	TRBD2	TRBV6-1	TRBJ2-7
CASSKTGGPMNTEAFF	TGTGCCAGCAGCAAGACAGGGGGCCCCATGAACACTGAAGCTTTCTTT	-	TRBD1	TRBV7-6	TRBJ1-1
CASSTGLAGFGETQYF	TGTGCCAGCAGTACGGGACTAGCGGGATTCGGGGAGACCCAGTACTTC	once	TRBD2	TRBV28	TRBJ2-5
CASSARDPYGYTF	TGTGCCAGCAGCGCCAGGGATCCGTATGGCTACACCTTC	few	-	TRBV9	TRBJ1-2
CASSTNPGDVAFF	TGTGCCAGCAGTACTAACCCGGGGGACGTCGCTTTCTTT	-	-	TRBV7-3	TRBJ1-1
CASSRGLATHEQFF	TGTGCCAGCAGCCGGGGACTAGCCACACATGAGCAGTTCTTC	-	TRBD2	TRBV7-6	TRBJ2-1
CASSAQGASDTQYF	TGTGCCAGCAGCGCCCAGGGGGCGTCGGATACGCAGTATTTT	-	TRBD1	TRBV7-9	TRBJ2-3